A single sample is the source of the 13 T cell receptor beta chains below, sequenced in a study of OX40 agonist ivuxolimab in advanced cancers. Data came from immunoSEQ multiplex PCR; TCRdb stores just in-frame clones and leaves some out. The repertoire holds some 74,000 clones, with around 91% as singletons. Sequenced here: CD4+ or CD8+ T cells sorted from blood, sampled in a trial of the OX40 agonist ivuxolimab. These TCRs come from an adult with an advanced solid tumor such as melanoma, head and neck, liver or kidney cancer.

The V call is TRBV4-1, the J call TRBJ1-2; D is ambiguous. The CDR3 has 12 residues. Trimming took 0 bases from V and 8 from J, leaving 7 bases between them. Germline-derived CDR1 and CDR2 are MGHRA and YSYEKL. The CDR3 loop reads CASSQESYGYTF. The CDR3, as DNA: TGCGCCAGCAGCCAAGAATCATACGGCTACACCTTC.

The CDR3 reads CASSEGSGINNEQFF. The CDR3 DNA sequence: TGTGCCAGCAGTGAGGGGAGCGGGATTAACAATGAGCAGTTCTTC. This chain links TRBV25-1 with TRBJ2-1; TRBD2 agrees at 7 bases. V was clipped by 3 bases and J by 5 bases; unmatched bases: 7. Germline V CDR1 and CDR2: MGHDK, SYGVNS. The CDR3 is made up of 15 amino acids.

The chain uses TRBV4-1 and TRBJ2-2, with a weak D call TRBD2 (6 bases). In germline, CDR1 is MGHRA, CDR2 YSYEKL. The CDR3 extends over 14 amino acids. V was cut by 5 bases and J by 5 bases, with 12 bases left in between. The CDR3 DNA reads TGCGCCAGCAGCGGCCAGGGAGGAACCGGGGAGCTGTTTTTT. Its protein is CASSGQGGTGELFF.

The V call is TRBV15, the J call TRBJ2-5, with TRBD2 identical over 10 bases. Germline V lookup: CDR1 LNHNV, CDR2 YYDKDF (reference sequence). The CDR3 spans 16 residues. The V gene end was trimmed by 3 bases and the J gene end by 5 bases; junction bases not matched to a gene: 9. The CDR3 region is CATSRTPGLATETQYF. The CDR3 DNA sequence: TGTGCCACCAGCAGGACGCCGGGACTAGCGACTGAGACCCAGTACTTC.

V usage is TRBV11-2 and J usage is TRBJ2-2; no reliable D call. The V end was cut by 1 base, the J end by 3 bases, with 9 bases between. The V gene's germline CDR1 is SGHAT and CDR2 FQNNGV. The CDR3 has 15 residues. The CDR3, as DNA: TGTGCCAGCAGCTTAGTCCAATTGGACACCGGGGAGCTGTTTTTT. This translates into CASSLVQLDTGELFF.

J is TRBJ1-2 and V is TRBV6-6, with D tentatively TRBD1 (5 bases). The CDR3 has 16 amino acids. Trimming stripped 0 bases from V and 0 bases from J, with 11 bases between. Germline values: CDR1 MNHNY, CDR2 SVGAGI (reference sequence). The CDR3 sequence is CASSYSMGGANYGYTF. For the CDR3, the DNA is TGTGCCAGCAGTTACTCGATGGGGGGAGCTAACTATGGCTACACCTTC.

The J gene is TRBJ2-7, the V gene TRBV6-4; D not resolved. The V and J ends lost 2 bases and 5 bases respectively, with 4 bases between them. Germline CDR1 is MRHNA and CDR2 is SNTAGT. The CDR3 totals 11 residues. In DNA, the CDR3 is TGTGCCAGCAGTGACCCTCACGAGCAGTACTTC. Translated: CASSDPHEQYF.

This sequence joins TRBV15 and TRBJ1-2; D might be TRBD1 (6 bases). Germline values: CDR1 LNHNV, CDR2 YYDKDF (reference sequence). The CDR3 extends over 14 amino acids. Trimming left V 0 bases short and J 8 bases short, with 13 bases between. The CDR3 protein is CATSRDGRGDGYTF. The CDR3 DNA reads TGTGCCACCAGCAGAGATGGCAGGGGAGACGGCTACACCTTC.

The gene calls are TRBV5-1 and TRBJ1-4, with TRBD1 as a possible D gene (6 bases). The CDR3 sequence is 14 residues long. Germline CDR1 is SGHRS and CDR2 is YFSETQ. V lost 3 bases, J lost 7 bases, and 13 bases lay in between. The CDR3 sequence is CASSYRDTGEKLFF. The CDR3 coding sequence is TGCGCCAGCAGCTACCGGGACACGGGTGAAAAACTGTTTTTT.

The J gene is TRBJ2-1, the V gene TRBV15; D could derive from TRBD1 or TRBD2 (6 bases each). Trimming cost V 3 bases and J 5 bases, with 17 bases left between them. Germline lookup yields CDR1 LNHNV and CDR2 YYDKDF (reference sequence). This CDR3 spans 16 amino acids. The CDR3 nucleotides read TGTGCCACCAGCAGGCATGGGGGGCTAAGGAACAATGAGCAGTTCTTC. It is translated as CATSRHGGLRNNEQFF.

This clone has more than one count but fewer than ten. This chain links TRBV19 with TRBJ2-2, with 7 bases aligning to TRBD1. The CDR3 runs to 16 residues. CDR1 is LNHDA and CDR2 is SQIVND in the germline V gene (reference sequence). V lost 3 bases to trimming and J lost 4 bases; unmatched junction nucleotides: 8. CDR3 sequence: CASSIEGARVTGELFF. For the CDR3, the DNA is TGTGCCAGTAGTATTGAGGGGGCCCGGGTCACCGGGGAGCTGTTTTTT.

The chain carries TRBV5-1 and TRBJ1-1; a possible D gene is TRBD1 (5 bases). Germline CDR1 and CDR2: SGHRS and YFSETQ. V lost 2 bases and J 6 bases, leaving 14 bases between the germline ends. The CDR3 is made up of 14 amino acids. CDR3 loop: CASSFRGETAEAFF. The CDR3 region has the DNA TGCGCCAGCAGCTTTCGGGGCGAGACGGCTGAAGCTTTCTTT. The whole variable domain, remainder taken from reference TRBV5-1 and TRBJ1-1, is KAGVTQTPRYLIKTRGQQVTLSCSPISGHRSVSWYQQTPGQGLQFLFEYFSETQRNKGNFPGRFSGRQFSNSRSEMNVSTLELGDSALYLCASSFRGETAEAFFGQGTRLTVV.

The CDR3, as DNA: TGTGCCAGTAGTTTTGGGACGGCTGATAGCAATCAGCCCCAGCATTTT. Translating it yields CASSFGTADSNQPQHF. The V gene is TRBV19, the J gene TRBJ1-5; D possibly corresponds to TRBD1 (5 bases). Looked up from germline, CDR1 is LNHDA and CDR2 is SQIVND (reference sequence). This CDR3 has 16 residues. V shed 5 bases and J shed 0 bases, with 14 bases lying between them.